This T cell receptor (beta chain) was identified in a study of shared clonotypes between healthy human individuals. Findings and caveats of the study: Non-shared clonotypes had lower generation probabilities than clonotypes shared by all four sorted-subset donors.

Details on this clone: What it binds is not known.

Measured with immunoSEQ multiplex PCR; TCRdb has only the in-frame clones, and not every one. The data hold about 580,000 clones, with 98% observed a single time. Naive-designated CD8 cells lacked CD45RO, were positively enriched for CCR7, and omitted terminally differentiated effector memory CD45RA+ cells. The germline gives CDR1 SEHNR, CDR2 FQNEAQ (reference sequence). CDR3 size: 12 residues. The chain joins TRBV7-9 to TRBJ2-7; 10 bases fit TRBD1. Sequencing used naive CD8+ T cells sorted from blood. The clonotype comes from a man in his thirties or forties in good health. CDR3 region: CAVRDRGYEQYF. The CDR3 DNA follows: TGTGCAGTCAGGGACAGGGGATACGAGCAGTACTTC.